Detailed here is one TCR beta chain. Its antigen remains unidentified. This record comes from a study of early stage breast cancer tumors. V lost 1 base, J lost 2 bases, and 6 bases stayed unmatched. CDR1 MGHDK and CDR2 SYGVNS come from the germline V gene. This CDR3 comprises 16 residues. General study findings and limits: Comparing each tissue with blood distinguished tumor from normal in about 90% of the 16 patients.

The table came from immunoSEQ multiplex PCR; TCRdb's copy has only in-frame clones and leaves some out. The sample records about 9,900 clones, under 70% being singletons. What was sequenced was breast tumor tissue. The origin of this receptor is a person aged 55 to 75 with breast cancer. The rearrangement uses TRBV25-1 and TRBJ2-7; 9 bases are a match to TRBD1. CDR3 amino acids: CASSEWSGTGTYEQYF. The CDR3 DNA reads TGTGCCAGCAGTGAATGGTCCGGGACAGGGACCTACGAGCAGTACTTC.